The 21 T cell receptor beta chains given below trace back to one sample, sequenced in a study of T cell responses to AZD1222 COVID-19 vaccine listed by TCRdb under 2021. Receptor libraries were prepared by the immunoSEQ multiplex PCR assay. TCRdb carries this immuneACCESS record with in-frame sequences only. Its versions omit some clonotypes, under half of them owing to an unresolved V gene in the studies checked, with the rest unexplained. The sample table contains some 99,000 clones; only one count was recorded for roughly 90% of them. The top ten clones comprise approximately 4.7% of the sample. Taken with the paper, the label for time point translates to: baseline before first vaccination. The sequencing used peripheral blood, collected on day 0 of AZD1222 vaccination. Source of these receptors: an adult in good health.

CDR3 nucleotides: TGTGCCAGTGGACAGATCCGAAACACCATATATTTT. It specifies CASGQIRNTIYF. The chain uses TRBV19 and TRBJ1-3; D is possibly TRBD1 (6 bases). V lost 8 bases, J lost 5 bases, and 10 bases lay in between. CDR1 and CDR2 from the germline V gene are LNHDA and SQIVND (reference sequence). There are 12 residues in the CDR3.

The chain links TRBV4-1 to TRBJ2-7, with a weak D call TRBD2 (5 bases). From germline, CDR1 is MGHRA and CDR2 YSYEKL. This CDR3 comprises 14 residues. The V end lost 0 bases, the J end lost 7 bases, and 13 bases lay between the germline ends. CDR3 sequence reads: CASSQDGIREEQYF. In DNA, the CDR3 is TGCGCCAGCAGCCAAGATGGGATCCGGGAAGAGCAGTACTTC.

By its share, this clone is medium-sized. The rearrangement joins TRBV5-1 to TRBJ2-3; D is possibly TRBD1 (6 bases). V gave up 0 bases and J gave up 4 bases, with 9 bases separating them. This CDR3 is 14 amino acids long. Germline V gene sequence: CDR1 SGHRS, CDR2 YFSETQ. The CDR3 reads CASSLGEGADTQYF. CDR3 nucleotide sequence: TGCGCCAGCAGCTTGGGAGAGGGGGCAGATACGCAGTATTTT.

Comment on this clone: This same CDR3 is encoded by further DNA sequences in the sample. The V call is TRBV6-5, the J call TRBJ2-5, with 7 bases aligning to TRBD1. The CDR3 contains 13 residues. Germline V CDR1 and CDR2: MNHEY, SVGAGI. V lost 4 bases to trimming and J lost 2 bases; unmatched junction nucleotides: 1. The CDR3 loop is CASSLGQQETQYF. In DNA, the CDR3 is TGTGCCAGCAGTTTGGGACAGCAAGAGACCCAGTACTTC.

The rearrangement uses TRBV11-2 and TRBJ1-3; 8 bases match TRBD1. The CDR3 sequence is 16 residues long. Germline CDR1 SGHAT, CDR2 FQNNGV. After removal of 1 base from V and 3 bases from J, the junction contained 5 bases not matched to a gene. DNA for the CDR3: TGTGCCAGCAGCTTAGCCCGGACAGGGAGTGGAAACACCATATATTTT. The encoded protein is CASSLARTGSGNTIYF.

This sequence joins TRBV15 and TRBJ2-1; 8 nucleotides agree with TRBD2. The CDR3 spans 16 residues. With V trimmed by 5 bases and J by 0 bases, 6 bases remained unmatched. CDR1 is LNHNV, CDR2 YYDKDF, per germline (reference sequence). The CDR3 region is CATSGRAGVSYNEQFF. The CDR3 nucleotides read TGTGCCACCAGCGGAAGAGCGGGGGTCTCCTACAATGAGCAGTTCTTC.

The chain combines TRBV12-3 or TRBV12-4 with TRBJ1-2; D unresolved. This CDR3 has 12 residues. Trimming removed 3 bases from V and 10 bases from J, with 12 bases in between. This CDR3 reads CASSFGSHDYTF. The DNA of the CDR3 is TGTGCCAGCAGTTTTGGATCCCATGACTACACCTTC.

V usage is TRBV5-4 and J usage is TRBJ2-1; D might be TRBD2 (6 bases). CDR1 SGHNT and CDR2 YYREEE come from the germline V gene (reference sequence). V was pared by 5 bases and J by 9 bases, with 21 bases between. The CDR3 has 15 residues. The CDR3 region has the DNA TGTGCCAGCAGAGATACATTGTTAGCGGACGGTGAGCAGTTCTTC. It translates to CASRDTLLADGEQFF.

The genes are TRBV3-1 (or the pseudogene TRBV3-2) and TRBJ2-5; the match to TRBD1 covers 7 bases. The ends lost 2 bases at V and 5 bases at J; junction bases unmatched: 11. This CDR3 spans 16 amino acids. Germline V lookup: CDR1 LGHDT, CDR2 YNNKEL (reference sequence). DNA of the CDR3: TGTGCCAGCAGCCAACCGATCCCGACAGGGCGGGAGACCCAGTACTTC. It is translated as CASSQPIPTGRETQYF.

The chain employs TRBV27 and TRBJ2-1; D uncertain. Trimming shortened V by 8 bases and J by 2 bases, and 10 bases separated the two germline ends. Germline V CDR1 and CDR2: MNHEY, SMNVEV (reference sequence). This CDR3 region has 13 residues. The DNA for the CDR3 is TGTGCCAGCGGGTGGAGTGCCTACAATGAGCAGTTCTTC. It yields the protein CASGWSAYNEQFF.

The CDR3 DNA sequence: TGTGCCAGCAGCTCGGGACGGAACTATGGCTACACCTTC. This codes for CASSSGRNYGYTF. The chain is built from TRBV5-8 and TRBJ1-2, with a tentative D call TRBD1 (5 bases). Per the germline V gene, CDR1 is SGHTS and CDR2 is YDEGEE. The CDR3 has 13 amino acids. V shed 3 bases and J shed 2 bases, with 8 bases lying between them.

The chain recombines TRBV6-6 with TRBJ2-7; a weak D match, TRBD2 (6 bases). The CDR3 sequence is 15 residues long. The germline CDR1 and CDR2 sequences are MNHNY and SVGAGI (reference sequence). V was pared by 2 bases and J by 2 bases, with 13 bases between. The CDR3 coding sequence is TGTGCCAGCAGTTACGATAGGGGAGGCCCCTACGAGCAGTACTTC. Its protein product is CASSYDRGGPYEQYF.

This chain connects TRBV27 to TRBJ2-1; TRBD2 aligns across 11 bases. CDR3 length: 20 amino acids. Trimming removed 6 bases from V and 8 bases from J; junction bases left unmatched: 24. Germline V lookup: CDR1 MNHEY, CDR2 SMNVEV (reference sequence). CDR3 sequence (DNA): TGTGCCAGCAGCCAATCCCGGGGGGGGCGTGGGACTAGCGGCTCCGATGAGCAGTTCTTC. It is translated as CASSQSRGGRGTSGSDEQFF.

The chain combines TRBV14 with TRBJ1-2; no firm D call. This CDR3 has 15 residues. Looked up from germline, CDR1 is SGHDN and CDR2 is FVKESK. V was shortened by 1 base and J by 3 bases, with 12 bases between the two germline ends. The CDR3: CASSQGRIRDYGYTF. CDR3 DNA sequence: TGTGCCAGCAGCCAAGGCCGTATCCGGGACTATGGCTACACCTTC. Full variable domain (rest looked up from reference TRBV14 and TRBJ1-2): EAGVTQFPSHSVIEKGQTVTLRCDPISGHDNLYWYRRVMGKEIKFLLHFVKESKQDESGMPNNRFLAERTGGTYSTLKVQPAELEDSGVYFCASSQGRIRDYGYTFGSGTRLTVV.

CDR3 sequence reads: CASSSTGPYEQYF. The CDR3 nucleotides read TGTGCCAGCAGCTCGACAGGGCCCTACGAGCAGTACTTC. The rearrangement links TRBV7-2 to TRBJ2-7; the match to TRBD1 covers 7 bases. The CDR3 has 13 amino acids. The J segment lost 2 bases and the V segment lost 4 bases, leaving 2 bases of the junction unmatched. Germline CDR1 reads SGHTA; CDR2 reads FQGNSA.

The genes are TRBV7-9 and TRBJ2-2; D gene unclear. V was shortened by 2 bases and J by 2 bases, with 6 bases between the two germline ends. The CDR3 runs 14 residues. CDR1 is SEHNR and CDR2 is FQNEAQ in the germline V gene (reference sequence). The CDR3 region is CASSLHPNTGELFF. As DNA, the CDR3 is TGTGCCAGCAGCTTACATCCTAACACCGGGGAGCTGTTTTTT.

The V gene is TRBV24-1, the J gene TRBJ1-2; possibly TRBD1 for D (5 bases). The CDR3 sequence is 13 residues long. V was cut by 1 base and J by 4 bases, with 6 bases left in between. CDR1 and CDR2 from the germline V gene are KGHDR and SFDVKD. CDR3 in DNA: TGTGCCACCAGTGATTTAACAGGCTATGGCTACACCTTC. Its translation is CATSDLTGYGYTF.

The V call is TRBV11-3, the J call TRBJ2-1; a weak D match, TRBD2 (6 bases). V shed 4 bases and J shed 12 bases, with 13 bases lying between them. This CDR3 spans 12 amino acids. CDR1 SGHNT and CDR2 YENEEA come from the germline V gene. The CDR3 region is CASSSGRGRQFF. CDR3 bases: TGTGCCAGCAGCTCAGGGCGGGGACGGCAGTTCTTC.

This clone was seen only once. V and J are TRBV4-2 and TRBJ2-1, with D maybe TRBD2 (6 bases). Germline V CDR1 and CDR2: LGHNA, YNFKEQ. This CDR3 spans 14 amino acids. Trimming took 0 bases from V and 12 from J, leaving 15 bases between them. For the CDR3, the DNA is TGTGCCAGCAGCCAAGATCTTAGCGGAGCCGGGCAGTTCTTC. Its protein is CASSQDLSGAGQFF.

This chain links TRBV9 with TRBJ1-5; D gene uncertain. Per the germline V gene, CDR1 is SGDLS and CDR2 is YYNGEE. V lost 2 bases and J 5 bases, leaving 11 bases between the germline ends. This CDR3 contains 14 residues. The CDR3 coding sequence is TGTGCCAGCAGCGTTGAGGGCTCAGATCAGCCCCAGCATTTT. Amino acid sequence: CASSVEGSDQPQHF.

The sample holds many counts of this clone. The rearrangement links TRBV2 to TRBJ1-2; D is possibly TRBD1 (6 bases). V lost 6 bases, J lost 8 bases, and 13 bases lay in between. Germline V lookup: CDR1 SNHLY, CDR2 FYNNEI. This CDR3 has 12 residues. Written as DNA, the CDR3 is TGTGCCAGCAGGAGGACAGTTGTGGGCTACACCTTC. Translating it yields CASRRTVVGYTF.